A single sample is the source of the 18 T cell receptor beta chains below, sequenced in a study of cytomegalovirus exposure and HLA in healthy donors. In the PCR, 60 Vbeta and 13 Jbeta primers were used. Produced via immunoSEQ multiplex PCR; TCRdb's table is partial and in-frame only. The sample holds 150,000 or so clones. What was sequenced was PBMCs. These receptors were collected from a woman between 18 and 30 years old in good health and CMV-seronegative.

The chain uses TRBV5-6 and TRBJ2-7, with 7 bases aligning to TRBD1. The ends lost 0 bases at V and 3 bases at J; junction bases unmatched: 15. This CDR3 region has 18 residues. Germline CDR1 reads SGHDT; CDR2 reads YYEEEE. DNA for the CDR3: TGTGCCAGCAGCTTGGTTCGGGACAGCTTTGGGTCTGGCTACGAGCAGTACGTC. Protein sequence: CASSLVRDSFGSGYEQYV.

This chain uses TRBV6-5 with TRBJ1-3; 7 bases align to TRBD1. Per the germline V gene, CDR1 is MNHEY and CDR2 is SVGAGI. This CDR3 region has 14 residues. Losses at the gene ends were 5 bases for V and 3 bases for J; bases not matched to a gene: 4. CDR3: CASSRGGDGNTIYF. Here the CDR3 DNA reads TGTGCCAGCAGTCGAGGGGGCGATGGAAACACCATATATTTT.

The chain carries TRBV6-6 and TRBJ1-5; D is possibly TRBD1 (5 bases). Germline assignment: CDR1 MNHNY and CDR2 SVGAGI (reference sequence). The CDR3 consists of 15 residues. Trimming pared 6 bases from V and 6 bases from J, leaving 18 bases between. The CDR3 sequence: CASRPRDLWVQPQHF. The DNA for the CDR3 is TGTGCCAGCAGGCCCAGGGATCTCTGGGTTCAGCCCCAGCATTTT.

The V and J genes are TRBV6-1 and TRBJ2-7, with TRBD1 identical over 7 bases. V shed 8 bases and J 0 bases; nucleotides not matched to a gene: 7. This CDR3 spans 14 amino acids. Per germline, CDR1 MNHNS and CDR2 SASEGT. This chain's CDR3 is CASSPTGNSYEQYF. DNA of the CDR3: TGTGCCAGCTCCCCGACAGGGAACTCCTACGAGCAGTACTTC.

The gene calls are TRBV25-1 and TRBJ2-2, with 12 bases matching TRBD2. With 1 base clipped from V and 4 bases from J, the junction kept 7 bases outside the gene matches. CDR1 and CDR2 from the germline V gene are MGHDK and SYGVNS. This CDR3 contains 18 residues. CDR3 sequence (DNA): TGTGCCAGCAGTGAATTGCTAGCGGGAGGGCTGGGCACCGGGGAGCTGTTTTTT. As protein: CASSELLAGGLGTGELFF.

The V call is TRBV7-2, the J call TRBJ2-5, with D unclear. Germline-derived CDR1 and CDR2 are SGHTA and FQGNSA. The length of the CDR3 is 13 residues. V lost 3 bases, J lost 0 bases, and 5 bases lay in between. The CDR3 region has the DNA TGTGCCAGCAGCTTCGCAGACCAAGAGACCCAGTACTTC. It codes for CASSFADQETQYF. The full variable domain, completed using reference TRBV7-2 and TRBJ2-5, is GAGVSQSPSNKVTEKGKDVELRCDPISGHTALYWYRQSLGQGLEFLIYFQGNSAPDKSGLPSDRFSAERTGGSVSTLTIQRTQQEDSAVYLCASSFADQETQYFGPGTRLLVL.

The CDR3 loop is CASSQDPRGRTEAFF. In DNA, the CDR3 is TGTGCCAGCAGCCAAGATCCCAGGGGGCGGACTGAAGCTTTCTTT. V and J are TRBV14 and TRBJ1-1; 8 bases map to TRBD1. With 0 bases clipped from V and 5 bases from J, the junction kept 5 bases outside the gene matches. CDR1 SGHDN and CDR2 FVKESK come from the germline V gene. This CDR3 region has 15 residues.

Comments on this clone: The conserved phenylalanine or tryptophan is not found at the CDR3 terminus, so this likely reflects a read error. The V call is TRBV5-4, the J call TRBJ2-3, with D possibly TRBD2 on 6 matching bases. This CDR3 has 14 residues. V lost 4 bases and J lost 11, with 20 bases in between. The germline CDR1 and CDR2 sequences are SGHNT and YYREEE (reference sequence). CDR3 coding DNA: TGTGCCAGCAGCCCGGTTGGGATGGGAGGTGGGCAGTATCTT. It is translated as CASSPVGMGGGQYL.

The chain combines TRBV7-9 with TRBJ2-5; TRBD1 aligns across 9 bases. The trim removed 5 bases at V and 4 bases at J, leaving 5 bases unmatched. CDR3 length equals 14 residues. CDR1 is SEHNR and CDR2 is FQNEAQ in the germline V gene (reference sequence). The CDR3 sequence: CASSRTGASETQYF. The CDR3 nucleotides are TGTGCCAGCAGCCGGACAGGGGCTTCAGAGACCCAGTACTTC.

This rearrangement joins TRBV15 to TRBJ1-5; D not certain. The CDR3 has 14 amino acids. Trimming left V 0 bases short and J 4 bases short, with 7 bases between. CDR1 and CDR2 (germline): LNHNV, YYDKDF (reference sequence). The CDR3 reads CATSRELGNQPQHF. Here the CDR3 DNA reads TGTGCCACCAGCAGAGAGCTCGGTAATCAGCCCCAGCATTTT.

The chain couples TRBV27 to TRBJ2-1; TRBD2 is a possible D gene (5 bases). This CDR3 is built from 14 residues. Germline loops: CDR1 MNHEY, CDR2 SMNVEV (reference sequence). V gave up 3 bases and J gave up 8 bases, with 14 bases separating them. The CDR3 loop reads CASSFNRDEDEQFF. Here the CDR3 DNA reads TGTGCCAGCAGTTTTAATCGGGATGAGGATGAGCAGTTCTTC.

V is TRBV7-2 and J is TRBJ1-3; 10 bases are shared with TRBD1. J gave up 2 bases and V 6 bases, and 10 bases lay outside the gene matches. The germline V gene encodes CDR1 SGHTA and CDR2 FQGNSA. This CDR3 is built from 17 residues. CDR3 residues: CASSRNPGQGTGNTIYF. DNA of the CDR3: TGTGCCAGCAGTCGTAATCCGGGACAGGGGACTGGAAACACCATATATTTT.

V is TRBV7-8 and J is TRBJ1-2; D not certain. This CDR3 region has 14 residues. CDR1 and CDR2 (germline): SGHVS, FQNEAQ. V was cut by 1 base and J by 4 bases, with 10 bases left in between. The DNA for the CDR3 is TGTGCCAGCAGCTTAGTTGTACAGTCCTATGGCTACACCTTC. Its protein is CASSLVVQSYGYTF.

As concerns this clone: This sample includes further DNA sequences coding for the same CDR3. V is TRBV6-5 and J is TRBJ2-7; D not resolved. Trimming pared 4 bases from V and 5 bases from J, leaving 12 bases between. This CDR3 region has 13 residues. Looked up from germline, CDR1 is MNHEY and CDR2 is SVGAGI. The chain's CDR3 is CASSSSRVHEQYV. The CDR3 DNA follows: TGTGCCAGCAGTTCATCCCGGGTGCACGAGCAGTACGTC.

The chain carries TRBV5-1 and TRBJ2-4; D is perhaps TRBD2 (5 bases). The ends were cut back, 5 bases at V and 7 bases at J, with 13 bases in the middle. Germline loops: CDR1 SGHRS, CDR2 YFSETQ. The CDR3 is 13 residues long. The CDR3 nucleotides read TGCGCCAGCAGTCCCCAGGCGGGCAACATTCAGTACTTC. Translated: CASSPQAGNIQYF.

The V gene is TRBV6-5, the J gene TRBJ1-2, with TRBD1 matching 9 bases. Looked up from germline, CDR1 is MNHEY and CDR2 is SVGAGI. J gave up 8 bases and V 2 bases, and 12 bases lay outside the gene matches. This CDR3 spans 16 amino acids. This CDR3 reads CASSYAQGATVGGYTF. The CDR3 DNA reads as TGTGCCAGCAGTTACGCACAGGGGGCGACGGTCGGGGGCTACACCTTC.

The rearrangement uses TRBV7-2 and TRBJ1-1; the D is unclear. Germline V gene lookup returns CDR1 SGHTA and CDR2 FQGNSA. Trimming took 5 bases from V and 3 from J, leaving 13 bases between them. The CDR3 extends over 14 amino acids. DNA of the CDR3: TGTGCCAGCAGCCTTACGGGGAGGGACACTGAAGCTTTCTTT. Its translation: CASSLTGRDTEAFF.

The rearrangement uses TRBV7-2 and TRBJ1-5; D ambiguous. There are 13 residues in the CDR3. Between the trimmed V and J ends, which lost 8 bases and 0 bases, there was a span of 8 bases. The germline CDR1 and CDR2 sequences are SGHTA and FQGNSA. CDR3 sequence reads: CASSGYSNQPQHF. The CDR3 DNA is TGTGCCAGCTCGGGTTATAGCAATCAGCCCCAGCATTTT.